This entry concerns a single T cell receptor beta chain. The data are from a study of blood T cell dynamics during melanoma immunotherapy. As for time point: pre-treatment baseline. Using immunoSEQ multiplex PCR, the repertoire was profiled, and TCRdb retains in-frame clones only, with some absent. The table includes 5,900 or so clones, about 88% detected once. With 4 bases clipped from V and 1 base from J, the junction kept 7 bases outside the gene matches. The CDR3 extends over 15 amino acids. The germline gives CDR1 SGHNT, CDR2 YYREEE (reference sequence). The TCR was taken from a human donor with melanoma. Sequencing was performed on blood, taken from a patient treated with checkpoint blockade. V and J are TRBV5-4 and TRBJ1-1, with 7 bases aligning to TRBD1. The CDR3 reads CASSQTRQGNTEAFF. CDR3 nucleotide sequence: TGTGCCAGCAGCCAAACACGACAGGGGAACACTGAAGCTTTCTTT.